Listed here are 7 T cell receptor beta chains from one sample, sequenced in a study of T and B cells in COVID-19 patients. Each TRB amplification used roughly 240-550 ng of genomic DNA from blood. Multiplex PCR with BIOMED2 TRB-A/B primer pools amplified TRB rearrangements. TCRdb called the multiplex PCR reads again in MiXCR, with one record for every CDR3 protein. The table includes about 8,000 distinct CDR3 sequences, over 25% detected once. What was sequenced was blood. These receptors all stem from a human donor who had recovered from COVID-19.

Here the CDR3 reads CASSPSGRADTQYF. The CDR3 bases are TGTGCCAGCAGCCCCTCGGGCCGAGCAGATACGCAGTATTTT. The V gene is TRBV9, the J gene TRBJ2-3; D gene unclear. Trimming stripped 4 bases from V and 4 bases from J, with 13 bases between. The CDR3 covers 14 residues. Germline lookup yields CDR1 SGDLS and CDR2 YYNGEE.

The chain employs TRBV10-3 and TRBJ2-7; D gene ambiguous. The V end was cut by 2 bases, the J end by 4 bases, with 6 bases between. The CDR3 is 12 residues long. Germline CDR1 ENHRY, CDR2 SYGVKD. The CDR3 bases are TGTGCCATCAGTGAGGGCAGGTACGAGCAGTACTTC. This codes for CAISEGRYEQYF.

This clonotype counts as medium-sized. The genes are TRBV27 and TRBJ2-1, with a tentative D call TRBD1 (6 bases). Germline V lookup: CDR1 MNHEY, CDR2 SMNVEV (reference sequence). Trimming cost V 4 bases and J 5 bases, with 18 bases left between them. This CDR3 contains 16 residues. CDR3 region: CASSSRGTQPNNEQFF. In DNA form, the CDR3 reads TGTGCCAGCAGTTCCAGGGGAACACAACCCAACAATGAGCAGTTCTTC.

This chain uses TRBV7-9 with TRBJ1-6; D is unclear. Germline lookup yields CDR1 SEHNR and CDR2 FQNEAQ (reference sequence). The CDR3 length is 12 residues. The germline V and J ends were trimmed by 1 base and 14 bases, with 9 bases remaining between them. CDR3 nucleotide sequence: TGTGCCAGCAGCTTAGAGGTTGGTGCCCTCCACTTT. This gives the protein CASSLEVGALHF.

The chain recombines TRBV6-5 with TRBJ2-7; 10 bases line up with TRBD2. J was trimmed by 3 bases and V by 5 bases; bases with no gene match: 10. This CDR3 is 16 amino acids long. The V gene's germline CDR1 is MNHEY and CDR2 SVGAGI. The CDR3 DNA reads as TGTGCCAGCAGTCGAGCACTAGCGGGGAGGTTCTACGAGCAGTACGTC. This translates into CASSRALAGRFYEQYV.

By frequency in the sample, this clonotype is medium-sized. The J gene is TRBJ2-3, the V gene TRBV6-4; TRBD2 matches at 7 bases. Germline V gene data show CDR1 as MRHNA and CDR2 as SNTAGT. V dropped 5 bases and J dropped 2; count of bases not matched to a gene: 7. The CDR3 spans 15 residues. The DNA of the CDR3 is TGTGCCAGCAGTCCCTTGGGGGGGAACACAGATACGCAGTATTTT. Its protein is CASSPLGGNTDTQYF.

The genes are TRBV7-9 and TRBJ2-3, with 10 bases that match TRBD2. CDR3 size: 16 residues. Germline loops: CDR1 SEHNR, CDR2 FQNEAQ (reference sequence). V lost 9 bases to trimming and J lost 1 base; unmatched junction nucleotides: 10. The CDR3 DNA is TGTGCCAGGGAGAAGGGCACTAGCGGGGGCACAGATACGCAGTATTTT. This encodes CAREKGTSGGTDTQYF.